A single sample gave rise to the 28 T cell receptor beta chains below, sequenced in a study of naive and memory T cell subsets. Both TRBC1 and TRBC2 were covered by a beta constant-region primer of two equimolar oligonucleotides. Nested alpha and beta constant-region primers with the SP2 primer drove four PCR rounds on ligated cDNA. TCRdb re-called the UMI-ligation and nested PCR reads through MiXCR, storing one row per CDR3 protein. The table has about 34,000 distinct CDR3 sequences, about 18% seen once. What was sequenced was effector memory CD4+ T cells from blood. Subset of the sample: effector memory, CD45RA- CD27-. The receptors stem from a human donor in good health.

V is TRBV3-1 and J is TRBJ1-4; D possibly corresponds to TRBD1 (5 bases). Germline CDR1 LGHDT, CDR2 YNNKEL (reference sequence). V lost 6 bases and J 5 bases, leaving 13 bases between the germline ends. CDR3 length: 14 residues. CDR3 residues: CASSRDGGNEKLFF. CDR3 nucleotide sequence: TGTGCCAGCAGTCGAGACGGGGGGAATGAAAAACTGTTTTTT.

The chain employs TRBV6-2 or TRBV6-3 and TRBJ1-1; weak D call: TRBD1 (6 bases). Germline V CDR1 and CDR2: MNHEY, SVGEGT. The CDR3 contains 14 residues. Trimming removed 2 bases from V and 1 base from J, with 8 bases in between. The DNA for the CDR3 is TGTGCCAGCAGTTACGGGGGCTCGAACACTGAAGCTTTCTTT. Encoded protein: CASSYGGSNTEAFF.

This clonotype was detected many times. The chain links TRBV12-3 or TRBV12-4 to TRBJ1-5; no firm D call. Trimming took off 3 bases at V and 3 bases at J, with 3 bases between the two ends. There are 12 residues in the CDR3. The chain's CDR3 is CASSFNNQPQHF. The CDR3 bases are TGTGCCAGCAGTTTCAACAATCAGCCCCAGCATTTT.

This clonotype was seen a handful of times. The chain has TRBV6-1 and TRBJ2-3; D may match TRBD1 or TRBD2 (5 bases each). The CDR3 has 17 amino acids. Trimming took off 4 bases at V and 5 bases at J, with 22 bases between the two ends. Per the germline V gene, CDR1 is MNHNS and CDR2 is SASEGT. Here the CDR3 DNA reads TGTGCCAGCAGTGTGGGCAGGGCCCACGGGAAGGGAGATACGCAGTATTTT. This encodes CASSVGRAHGKGDTQYF.

The CDR3 nucleotides read TGTGCCAGCAGATTCGACAGGGCCTATGGCTACACCTTC. Protein product: CASRFDRAYGYTF. The V call is TRBV28, the J call TRBJ1-2; TRBD1 agrees at 7 bases. The trim removed 6 bases at V and 4 bases at J, leaving 5 bases unmatched. The germline V gene has CDR1 MDHEN and CDR2 SYDVKM. The length of the CDR3 is 13 residues.

This clonotype was counted once. The J gene is TRBJ1-1, the V gene TRBV20-1; D gene unclear. Trimming took 3 bases from V and 1 from J, leaving 6 bases between them. The CDR3 has 12 amino acids. CDR1 is DFQATT, CDR2 SNEGSKA, per germline (reference sequence). CDR3: CSASVKNTEAFF. The CDR3 DNA reads TGCAGTGCTAGCGTCAAGAACACTGAAGCTTTCTTT.

This clonotype is medium-sized within its sample. V gene TRBV5-1 combines with J gene TRBJ2-1; D remains unclear. The CDR3 runs 14 residues. CDR1 and CDR2 from the germline V gene are SGHRS and YFSETQ. Trimming cost V 0 bases and J 8 bases, with 12 bases left between them. In DNA form, the CDR3 reads TGCGCCAGCAGCTTGGCCGTGGCCCGAGATGAGCAGTTCTTC. Its protein product is CASSLAVARDEQFF.

This chain links TRBV28 with TRBJ2-3, with no clear D. V dropped 7 bases and J dropped 6 bases, with 8 bases sitting between them. The V gene's germline CDR1 is MDHEN and CDR2 SYDVKM. The CDR3 contains 11 residues. This CDR3 reads CASILWDTQYF. CDR3 DNA sequence: TGTGCCAGCATCTTATGGGATACGCAGTATTTT.

The chain recombines TRBV5-1 with TRBJ2-7; 10 bases align to TRBD1. With 5 bases clipped from V and 5 bases from J, the junction kept 4 bases outside the gene matches. The CDR3 totals 13 residues. Looked up from germline, CDR1 is SGHRS and CDR2 is YFSETQ. CDR3 sequence: CASSRTGGDEQYF. Here the CDR3 DNA reads TGCGCCAGCAGTCGGACAGGGGGGGACGAGCAGTACTTC.

This chain joins TRBV28 and TRBJ1-5; 9 nucleotides match TRBD1. V was clipped by 6 bases and J by 6 bases; unmatched bases: 9. CDR3 length: 15 residues. Germline lookup yields CDR1 MDHEN and CDR2 SYDVKM. The chain's CDR3 is CASSSGQGLSQPQHF. CDR3 DNA sequence: TGTGCCAGCAGCTCAGGACAGGGGTTGAGTCAGCCCCAGCATTTT.

The chain employs TRBV12-3 or TRBV12-4 and TRBJ2-2; 7 positions agree with TRBD1. CDR3 length: 13 residues. V shed 8 bases, J shed 6 bases, and the junction held 6 bases outside the gene matches. CDR3 DNA: TGTGCCAGCTCAAACCAGGGGGCCGGGGAGCTGTTTTTT. Amino acids: CASSNQGAGELFF.

This chain links TRBV12-3 or TRBV12-4 with TRBJ2-5, with D possibly matching TRBD2 (6 bases). Trimming shortened V by 2 bases and J by 6 bases, and 10 bases separated the two germline ends. This CDR3 is built from 13 residues. CDR3 bases: TGTGCCAGCAGTTTAACCGCGGGGCAGACCCAGTACTTC. Its translation: CASSLTAGQTQYF.

In its sample, this clonotype was seen a few times. The V call is TRBV28, the J call TRBJ2-1; the match to TRBD2 covers 10 bases. V was clipped by 4 bases and J by 10 bases; unmatched bases: 13. The germline CDR1 and CDR2 sequences are MDHEN and SYDVKM. The CDR3 has 16 amino acids. CDR3 residues: CASSSGTSGTSGEQFF. CDR3 bases: TGTGCCAGCAGTTCCGGAACTAGCGGGACTTCCGGGGAGCAGTTCTTC.

This clonotype appeared many times. The V call is TRBV21-1, the J call TRBJ1-2; the table's D call, TRBD1, has no DNA check behind it. TRBV21-1 is annotated as a pseudogene. This CDR3 contains 13 residues. CDR3 in DNA: TGTGCCAGCAGGACAGGGGGTTACTATGGCTACACCTTC. This codes for CASRTGGYYGYTF.

This clonotype was seen a handful of times. The chain carries TRBV14 and TRBJ2-1; unclear D gene. The CDR3 length is 12 residues. Germline V gene data show CDR1 as SGHDN and CDR2 as FVKESK. Trimming stripped 1 base from V and 12 bases from J, with 10 bases between. The CDR3 protein is CASSQGNFGQFF. The CDR3 nucleotides read TGTGCCAGCAGCCAAGGAAACTTTGGGCAGTTCTTC.

This rearrangement joins TRBV5-1 to TRBJ2-7; D gene unclear. With 4 bases removed from V and 2 bases from J, the gap between germline ends came to 13 bases. Looked up from germline, CDR1 is SGHRS and CDR2 is YFSETQ. CDR3 length: 14 amino acids. The CDR3 reads CASSMDPQAYEQYF. CDR3 in DNA: TGCGCCAGCAGCATGGACCCCCAGGCCTACGAGCAGTACTTC.

This clonotype turned up a few times. This chain joins TRBV5-1 and TRBJ2-1, with 10 bases aligning to TRBD2. V lost 0 bases, J lost 5 bases, and 8 bases stayed unmatched. Germline V gene lookup returns CDR1 SGHRS and CDR2 YFSETQ. CDR3 size: 17 residues. CDR3 amino acids: CASSLVVLAGYDNEQFF. The CDR3 nucleotides read TGCGCCAGCAGCTTGGTCGTACTAGCGGGATATGACAATGAGCAGTTCTTC.

The CDR3 DNA reads as TGTGCCACCAGTGATTCCTACGCCTCGTTCAATGAGCAGTTCTTC. The encoded protein is CATSDSYASFNEQFF. The rearrangement uses TRBV24-1 and TRBJ2-1; D not resolved. Trimming took 2 bases from V and 6 from J, leaving 13 bases between them. Germline CDR1 KGHDR, CDR2 SFDVKD. The CDR3 spans 15 residues.

Judged by abundance, this clonotype is medium-sized (0.01 to 0.1%). This chain links TRBV2 with TRBJ1-5; TRBD1 is a possible D gene (5 bases). This CDR3 is built from 16 residues. V was cut by 4 bases and J by 3 bases, with 16 bases left in between. CDR1 and CDR2 from the germline V gene are SNHLY and FYNNEI. The CDR3, as DNA: TGTGCCAGCAGTGCCAACGCGTGGGGGAACAATCAGCCCCAGCATTTT. Translation: CASSANAWGNNQPQHF.

This clonotype was recorded a few times. The CDR3 DNA follows: TGTGCCAGCAGTTTACAGGGGGCTAGAGGCGAGCAGTACTTC. Residues: CASSLQGARGEQYF. The rearrangement joins TRBV27 to TRBJ2-7; 8 bases are a match to TRBD1. V lost 2 bases and J lost 6; bases outside the gene matches: 6. The V gene's germline CDR1 is MNHEY and CDR2 SMNVEV (reference sequence). This CDR3 has 14 amino acids.

This chain connects TRBV28 to TRBJ2-5; D may match TRBD1 or TRBD2 (7 bases each). CDR3 length: 14 amino acids. From germline, CDR1 is MDHEN and CDR2 SYDVKM. The germline V and J ends were trimmed by 7 bases and 5 bases, with 17 bases remaining between them. CDR3 in amino acids: CASTQGGYGETQYF. The CDR3 DNA is TGTGCCAGCACCCAGGGGGGGTACGGGGAGACCCAGTACTTC.

The chain employs TRBV25-1 and TRBJ1-1, with unresolved D. This CDR3 contains 11 residues. Germline CDR1 and CDR2: MGHDK and SYGVNS. Between the trimmed V and J ends, which lost 2 bases and 4 bases, there was a span of 2 bases. The CDR3 sequence: CASSELTEAFF. The DNA of the CDR3 is TGTGCCAGCAGTGAACTCACTGAAGCTTTCTTT.

The rearrangement uses TRBV20-1 and TRBJ2-6, with D hard to call. V lost 6 bases, J lost 1 base, and 16 bases lay in between. Germline V gives CDR1 DFQATT, CDR2 SNEGSKA (reference sequence). The CDR3 has 16 residues. CDR3 DNA sequence: TGCAGTGCCCAGAATTTTGGTTTGTCTGGGGCCAACGTCCTGACTTTC. This sequence encodes CSAQNFGLSGANVLTF.

V gene TRBV20-1 combines with J gene TRBJ1-5; the D is unclear. Trimming cost V 6 bases and J 0 bases, with 15 bases left between them. The CDR3 covers 15 residues. Looked up from germline, CDR1 is DFQATT and CDR2 is SNEGSKA (reference sequence). As DNA, the CDR3 is TGCAGTGCACCGAGTTCCGTATATAGCAATCAGCCCCAGCATTTT. This translates into CSAPSSVYSNQPQHF.

At least ten counts were recorded for this clonotype. The chain joins TRBV7-8 to TRBJ2-1; possibly TRBD2 for D (5 bases). CDR1 and CDR2 from the germline V gene are SGHVS and FQNEAQ. The CDR3 runs to 18 residues. Trimming stripped 0 bases from V and 4 bases from J, with 19 bases between. CDR3 DNA sequence: TGTGCCAGCAGCTTAGCCCAGATCCCGGGCCGGACTTACAATGAGCAGTTCTTC. Protein: CASSLAQIPGRTYNEQFF.

At least ten counts were recorded for this clonotype. The V and J genes are TRBV6-1 and TRBJ2-3; the D is unclear. Trimming left V 3 bases short and J 6 bases short, with 13 bases between. The CDR3 runs to 14 residues. Germline V lookup: CDR1 MNHNS, CDR2 SASEGT. The CDR3 coding sequence is TGTGCCAGCAGTGATTACGGTCGTGGGGATACGCAGTATTTT. Translating gives CASSDYGRGDTQYF.

This chain connects TRBV4-3 to TRBJ1-1; D is ambiguous. Germline CDR1 and CDR2: LGHNA and YSLEER. The CDR3 totals 15 residues. V shed 1 base and J shed 0 bases, with 9 bases lying between them. The CDR3 DNA reads as TGCGCCAGCAGCCAAGGCTTACGGGTGAACACTGAAGCTTTCTTT. This gives the protein CASSQGLRVNTEAFF.

V usage is TRBV7-6 and J usage is TRBJ2-1, with TRBD1 identical over 9 bases. The J segment lost 5 bases and the V segment lost 8 bases, leaving 4 bases of the junction unmatched. CDR3 size: 13 residues. The germline gives CDR1 SGHVS, CDR2 FNYEAQ. The CDR3 protein is CASAGTGNNEQFF. The CDR3 nucleotides are TGTGCCAGCGCCGGGACAGGGAACAATGAGCAGTTCTTC.